The present T cell receptor beta chain was sequenced within a study of identical twins. Study observations and caveats: Instead of following the same donors, the conclusions were based on cross-sectional statistical analysis. Modelling underestimated the level of out-of-frame TCR alpha sharing observed in monozygotic twins.

This clonotype occurred a few times. Its cognate antigen is unknown. The CDR3 loop spans 15 amino acids. V was trimmed by 6 bases and J by 0 bases, leaving 9 bases between them. Germline CDR1 reads ENHRY; CDR2 reads SYGVKD. TCRdb reprocessed the 5' RACE reads with MiXCR, giving one entry per CDR3 protein. The data hold a few hundred thousand distinct CDR3 sequences, with 8.5% to 10% observed a single time. The receptor's source is a woman aged 45-60 years in good health. The sample taken for sequencing was naive T cells sorted from blood. The rearrangement joins TRBV10-3 to TRBJ1-6; tentative D call: TRBD1 (5 bases). The CDR3 protein is CAIRTDSSYNSPLHF. The DNA for the CDR3 is TGTGCCATCAGGACAGATAGCTCCTATAATTCACCCCTCCACTTT.